The present T cell receptor (beta chain) was sequenced within a study of cytomegalovirus exposure and HLA in healthy donors. This clone was picked up a small number of times. Its antigen is not known. This PCR relied on a set of 60 Vbeta primers and 13 Jbeta primers. Clones were read by immunoSEQ multiplex PCR, and TCRdb kept only the in-frame ones, dropping some. The data hold over 150,000 clones, with around 79% observed a single time. Germline CDR1 is MNHEY and CDR2 is SVGAGI. The CDR3 totals 14 residues. Trimming removed 5 bases from V and 1 base from J, with 11 bases in between. The donors (healthy individuals) were bone marrow donors. General study findings and limits: Reportedly, TCR beta sequences accurately predicted HLA-A and HLA-B alleles in most subjects.

The sample comprised PBMCs. The source is a man aged 35 to 55 in good health and CMV-seronegative. The V call is TRBV6-5, the J call TRBJ2-5, with a possible D match to TRBD2 (6 bases). The CDR3 coding sequence is TGTGCCAGCAGTGCCATCGGGGGCCAAGAGACCCAGTACTTC. It codes for CASSAIGGQETQYF.